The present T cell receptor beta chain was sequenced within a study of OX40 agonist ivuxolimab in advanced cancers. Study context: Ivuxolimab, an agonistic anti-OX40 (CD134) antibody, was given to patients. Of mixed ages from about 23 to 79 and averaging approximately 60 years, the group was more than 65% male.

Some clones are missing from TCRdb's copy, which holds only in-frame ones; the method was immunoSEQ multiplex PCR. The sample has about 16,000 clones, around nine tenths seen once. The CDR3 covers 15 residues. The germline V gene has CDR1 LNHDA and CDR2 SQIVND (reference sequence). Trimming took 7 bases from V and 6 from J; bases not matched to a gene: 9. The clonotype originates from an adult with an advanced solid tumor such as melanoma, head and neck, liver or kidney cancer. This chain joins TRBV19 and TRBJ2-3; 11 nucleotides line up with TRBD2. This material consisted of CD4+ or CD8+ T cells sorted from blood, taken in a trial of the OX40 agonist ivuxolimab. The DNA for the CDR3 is TGTGCCAGTAAAAAACTAGCGGGAGATTCTGATACGCAGTATTTT. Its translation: CASKKLAGDSDTQYF.